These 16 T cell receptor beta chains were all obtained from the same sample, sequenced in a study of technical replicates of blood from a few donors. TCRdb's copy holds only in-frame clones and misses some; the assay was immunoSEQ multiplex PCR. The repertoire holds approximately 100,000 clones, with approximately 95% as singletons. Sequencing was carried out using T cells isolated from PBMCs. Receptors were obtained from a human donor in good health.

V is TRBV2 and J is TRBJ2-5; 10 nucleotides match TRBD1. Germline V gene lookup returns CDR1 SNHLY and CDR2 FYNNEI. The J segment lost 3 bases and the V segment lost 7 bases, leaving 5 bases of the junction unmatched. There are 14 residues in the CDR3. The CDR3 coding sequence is TGTGCCAGCATTCTAGGACAGGGGGAAGAGACCCAGTACTTC. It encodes CASILGQGEETQYF.

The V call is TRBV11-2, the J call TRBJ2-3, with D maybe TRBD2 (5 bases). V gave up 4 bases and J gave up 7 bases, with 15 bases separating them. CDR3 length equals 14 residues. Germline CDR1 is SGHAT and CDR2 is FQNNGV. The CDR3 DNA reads TGTGCCAGCAGCTCCCTCGTCGGGGTAAATACGCAGTATTTT. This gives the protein CASSSLVGVNTQYF. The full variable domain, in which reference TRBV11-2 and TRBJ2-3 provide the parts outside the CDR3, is EAGVAQSPRYKIIEKRQSVAFWCNPISGHATLYWYQQILGQGPKLLIQFQNNGVVDDSQLPKDRFSAERLKGVDSTLKIQPAKLEDSAVYLCASSSLVGVNTQYFGPGTRLTVL.

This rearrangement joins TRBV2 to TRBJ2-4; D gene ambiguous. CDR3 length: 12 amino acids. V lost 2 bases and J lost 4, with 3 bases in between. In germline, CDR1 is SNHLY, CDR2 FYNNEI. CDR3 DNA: TGTGCCAGCAGTGAACTGAAAAACATTCAGTACTTC. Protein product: CASSELKNIQYF.

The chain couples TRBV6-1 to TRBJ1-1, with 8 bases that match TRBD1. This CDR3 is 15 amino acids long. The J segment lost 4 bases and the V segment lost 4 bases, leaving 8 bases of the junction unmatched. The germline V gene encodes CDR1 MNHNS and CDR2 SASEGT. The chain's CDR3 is CASSAVQGVSTEAFF. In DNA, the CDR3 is TGTGCCAGCAGTGCGGTACAGGGGGTTTCCACTGAAGCTTTCTTT.

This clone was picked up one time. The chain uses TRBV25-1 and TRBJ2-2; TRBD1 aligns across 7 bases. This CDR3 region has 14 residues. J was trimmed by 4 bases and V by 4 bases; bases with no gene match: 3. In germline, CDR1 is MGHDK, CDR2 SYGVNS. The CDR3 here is CASSAYRGTGELFF. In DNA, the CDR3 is TGTGCCAGCAGTGCGTACAGGGGCACCGGGGAGCTGTTTTTT.

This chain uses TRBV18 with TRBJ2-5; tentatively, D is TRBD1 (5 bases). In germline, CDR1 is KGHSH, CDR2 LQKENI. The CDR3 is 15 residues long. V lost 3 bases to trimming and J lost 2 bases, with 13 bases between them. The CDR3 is CASSPFDSRQETQYF. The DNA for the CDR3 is TGTGCCAGCTCACCTTTTGACAGCAGACAAGAGACCCAGTACTTC. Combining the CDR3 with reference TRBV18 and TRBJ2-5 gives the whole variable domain NAGVMQNPRHLVRRRGQEARLRCSPMKGHSHVYWYRQLPEEGLKFMVYLQKENIIDESGMPKERFSAEFPKEGPSILRIQQVVRGDSAAYFCASSPFDSRQETQYFGPGTRLLVL.

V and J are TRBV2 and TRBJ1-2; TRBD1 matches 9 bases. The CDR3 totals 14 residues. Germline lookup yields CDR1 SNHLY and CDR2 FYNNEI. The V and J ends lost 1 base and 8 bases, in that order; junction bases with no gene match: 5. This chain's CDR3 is CASSEGGQGGGYTF. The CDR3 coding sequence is TGTGCCAGCAGTGAAGGGGGACAGGGTGGAGGCTACACCTTC.

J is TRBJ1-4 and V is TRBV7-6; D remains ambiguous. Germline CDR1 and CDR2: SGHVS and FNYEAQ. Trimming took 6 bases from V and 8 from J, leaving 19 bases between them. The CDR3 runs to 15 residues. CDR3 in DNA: TGTGCCAGCAGTTTGGGCAGGAGGTTGGGAGAAAAACTGTTTTTT. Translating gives CASSLGRRLGEKLFF.

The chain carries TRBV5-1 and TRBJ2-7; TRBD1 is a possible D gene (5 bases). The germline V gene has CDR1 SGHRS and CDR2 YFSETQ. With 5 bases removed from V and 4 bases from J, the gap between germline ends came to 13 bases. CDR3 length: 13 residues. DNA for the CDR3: TGCGCCAGCAGAGGGGCCTTATCTTACGAGCAGTACTTC. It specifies CASRGALSYEQYF. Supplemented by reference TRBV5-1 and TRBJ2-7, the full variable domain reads KAGVTQTPRYLIKTRGQQVTLSCSPISGHRSVSWYQQTPGQGLQFLFEYFSETQRNKGNFPGRFSGRQFSNSRSEMNVSTLELGDSALYLCASRGALSYEQYFGPGTRLTVT.

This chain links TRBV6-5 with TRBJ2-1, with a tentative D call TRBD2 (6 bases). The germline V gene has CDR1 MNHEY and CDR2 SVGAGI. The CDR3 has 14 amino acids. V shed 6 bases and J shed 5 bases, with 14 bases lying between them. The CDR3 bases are TGTGCCAGCAGCCCGCGGGACGACCACAATGAGCAGTTCTTC. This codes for CASSPRDDHNEQFF.

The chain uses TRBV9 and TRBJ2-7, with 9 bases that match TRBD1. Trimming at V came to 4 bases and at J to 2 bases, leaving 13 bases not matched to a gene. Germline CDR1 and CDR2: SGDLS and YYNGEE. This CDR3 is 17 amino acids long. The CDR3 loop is CASSRKPSGTGTYEQYF. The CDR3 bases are TGTGCCAGCAGCCGGAAACCTTCCGGGACAGGGACCTACGAGCAGTACTTC.

The CDR3 spells CASSLAGEGSGYTF. The CDR3 DNA is TGCGCCAGCAGCTTGGCCGGGGAGGGGAGTGGCTACACCTTC. This sequence joins TRBV5-1 and TRBJ1-2; tentatively, D is TRBD1 (5 bases). Trimming cost V 0 bases and J 7 bases, with 13 bases left between them. The germline gives CDR1 SGHRS, CDR2 YFSETQ. This CDR3 contains 14 residues.

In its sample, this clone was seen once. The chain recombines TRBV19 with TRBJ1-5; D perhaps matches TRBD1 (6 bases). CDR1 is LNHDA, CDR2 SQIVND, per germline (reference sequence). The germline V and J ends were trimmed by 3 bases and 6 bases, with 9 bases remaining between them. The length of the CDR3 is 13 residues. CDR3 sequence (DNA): TGTGCCAGTAGTATGGGGGGGCGTCAGCCCCAGCATTTT. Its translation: CASSMGGRQPQHF.

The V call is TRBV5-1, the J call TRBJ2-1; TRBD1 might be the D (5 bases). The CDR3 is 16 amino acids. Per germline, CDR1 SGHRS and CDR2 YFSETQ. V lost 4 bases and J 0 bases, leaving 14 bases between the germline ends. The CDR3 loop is CASSPTAMSSYNEQFF. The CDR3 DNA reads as TGCGCCAGCAGCCCGACAGCAATGAGCTCCTACAATGAGCAGTTCTTC.

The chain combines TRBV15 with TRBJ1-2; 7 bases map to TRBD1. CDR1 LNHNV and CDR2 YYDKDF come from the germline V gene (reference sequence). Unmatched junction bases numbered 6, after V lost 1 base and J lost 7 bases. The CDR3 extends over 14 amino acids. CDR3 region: CATSRGGGAGGYTF. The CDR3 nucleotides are TGTGCCACCAGCAGAGGAGGGGGCGCAGGTGGCTACACCTTC.

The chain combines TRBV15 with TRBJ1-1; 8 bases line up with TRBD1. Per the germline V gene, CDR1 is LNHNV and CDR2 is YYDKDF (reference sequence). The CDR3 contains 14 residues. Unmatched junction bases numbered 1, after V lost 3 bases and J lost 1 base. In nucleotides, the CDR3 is TGTGCCACCAGCAGGGACAGGGCGAACACTGAAGCTTTCTTT. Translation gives CATSRDRANTEAFF.